These 30 T cell receptor beta chains share one sample of origin, sequenced in a study of blood T cell dynamics during melanoma immunotherapy. The time point was: week 3, after first cycle of checkpoint inhibitor. Clones were sequenced by immunoSEQ multiplex PCR, and TCRdb holds only the in-frame ones, with some missing. This table holds 25,000 to 30,000 clones, 80% to 85% found once. Source: blood, taken from a patient treated with checkpoint blockade. The receptors were gathered from a human donor with melanoma.

The chain has TRBV29-1 and TRBJ1-1; D ambiguous. V shed 3 bases and J shed 6 bases, with 8 bases lying between them. The germline V gene encodes CDR1 SQVTM and CDR2 ANQGSEA. The CDR3 extends over 11 amino acids. The chain's CDR3 is CSVDLVAEAFF. CDR3 nucleotide sequence: TGCAGCGTTGATCTAGTCGCTGAAGCTTTCTTT.

This clone was recorded once. The chain recombines TRBV7-8 with TRBJ1-2; D is perhaps TRBD1 (5 bases). The CDR3 extends over 15 amino acids. Trimming pared 5 bases from V and 4 bases from J, leaving 17 bases between. CDR1 and CDR2 from the germline V gene are SGHVS and FQNEAQ. CDR3 region: CASSGVGGTGYGYTF. The CDR3 DNA reads as TGTGCCAGCAGCGGAGTCGGGGGGACGGGCTATGGCTACACCTTC.

The chain uses TRBV6-4 and TRBJ2-1; TRBD2 aligns across 10 bases. Germline values: CDR1 MRHNA, CDR2 SNTAGT. After removal of 10 bases from V and 7 bases from J, the junction contained 7 bases not matched to a gene. The CDR3 has 13 amino acids. CDR3 in amino acids: CATSSGRVNEQFF. The CDR3, as DNA: TGTGCCACATCAAGCGGGAGGGTTAATGAGCAGTTCTTC.

The J gene is TRBJ1-1, the V gene TRBV7-3; D is uncertain. The V gene lost 3 bases and the J gene lost 6 bases, with 11 bases spanning the gap. Germline values: CDR1 SGHTA, CDR2 FQGTGA. The CDR3 is 13 amino acids. The CDR3 loop reads CASSFVREAEAFF. The DNA of the CDR3 is TGTGCCAGCAGCTTTGTAAGGGAGGCTGAAGCTTTCTTT.

The chain links TRBV4-1 to TRBJ1-5; 7 nucleotides line up with TRBD1. The germline V gene encodes CDR1 MGHRA and CDR2 YSYEKL. The CDR3 spans 16 residues. Losses at the gene ends were 0 bases for V and 6 bases for J; bases not matched to a gene: 8. The chain's CDR3 is CASSQDPGQESQPQHF. The DNA for the CDR3 is TGCGCCAGCAGCCAAGATCCAGGACAGGAGAGTCAGCCCCAGCATTTT.

CDR3 DNA: TGTGCCATCAGTGAGTTACCCGGGACCCTTATTGTC. As protein: CAISELPGTLIV. V and J are TRBV10-3 and TRBJ2-7; D may correspond to TRBD1 or TRBD2 (5 bases each). This CDR3 spans 12 amino acids. The V gene's germline CDR1 is ENHRY and CDR2 SYGVKD.

The chain joins TRBV28 to TRBJ2-7; 7 positions agree with TRBD2. This CDR3 spans 14 amino acids. Germline V gene sequence: CDR1 MDHEN, CDR2 SYDVKM. Germline trimming cut 1 base from V and 5 bases from J; bases unmatched to any gene: 5. For the CDR3, the DNA is TGTGCCAGCAGTTTATTGATCCGGGGGGACGAGCAGTACTTC. Translation: CASSLLIRGDEQYF. Based on the CDR3 plus reference TRBV28 and TRBJ2-7, the full variable domain is DVKVTQSSRYLVKRTGEKVFLECVQDMDHENMFWYRQDPGLGLRLIYFSYDVKMKEKGDIPEGYSVSREKKERFSLILESASTNQTSMYLCASSLLIRGDEQYFGPGTRLTVT.

The rearrangement links TRBV11-2 to TRBJ2-3, with a possible D match to TRBD2 (6 bases). There are 16 residues in the CDR3. The ends were cut back, 0 bases at V and 6 bases at J, with 16 bases in the middle. The germline CDR1 and CDR2 sequences are SGHAT and FQNNGV. The CDR3 DNA sequence: TGTGCCAGCAGCTTAGAGTGGCCCGGGAGAAAGGATACGCAGTATTTT. Amino acid sequence: CASSLEWPGRKDTQYF.

CDR3 loop: CASSEVPGDYGYTF. The CDR3 DNA follows: TGTGCCAGCAGTGAAGTTCCAGGGGACTATGGCTACACCTTC. The V call is TRBV6-1, the J call TRBJ1-2; D might be TRBD1 (6 bases). The CDR3 spans 14 residues. CDR1 is MNHNS and CDR2 is SASEGT in the germline V gene. Trimming shortened V by 1 base and J by 3 bases, and 9 bases separated the two germline ends.

The chain recombines TRBV5-6 with TRBJ1-2; TRBD1 aligns across 8 bases. The CDR3 extends over 13 amino acids. Germline trimming cut 0 bases from V and 7 bases from J; bases unmatched to any gene: 2. Germline CDR1 is SGHDT and CDR2 is YYEEEE. CDR3 loop: CASSLVTGAGYTF. The CDR3 DNA is TGTGCCAGCAGCTTGGTGACAGGGGCTGGCTACACCTTC.

This clone was counted once. The chain is built from TRBV6-1 and TRBJ2-7; no clear D gene. The length of the CDR3 is 14 residues. V was cut by 3 bases and J by 0 bases, with 9 bases left in between. The germline CDR1 and CDR2 sequences are MNHNS and SASEGT. The CDR3 here is CASSDRASSYEQYF. The CDR3 DNA follows: TGTGCCAGCAGTGATCGGGCCAGCTCCTACGAGCAGTACTTC.

This rearrangement joins TRBV19 to TRBJ1-1; 7 bases are shared with TRBD1. Germline CDR1 is LNHDA and CDR2 is SQIVND (reference sequence). The CDR3 has 15 amino acids. The V and J ends lost 3 bases and 2 bases, in that order; junction bases with no gene match: 6. CDR3 bases: TGTGCCAGTAGTATGCCAGGGGGGGCCAACACTGAAGCTTTCTTT. This translates into CASSMPGGANTEAFF.

The V call is TRBV25-1, the J call TRBJ1-1, with 7 bases identical to TRBD1. CDR1 is MGHDK, CDR2 SYGVNS, per germline. CDR3 size: 14 residues. V was clipped by 5 bases and J by 1 base; unmatched bases: 4. The CDR3 DNA reads TGTGCCAGCAGTCTGCGGACAGGGAACACTGAAGCTTTCTTT. Translation: CASSLRTGNTEAFF.

The V call is TRBV5-4, the J call TRBJ2-1, with D perhaps matching TRBD1 or TRBD2 (6 bases each). Germline V gene data show CDR1 as SGHNT and CDR2 as YYREEE (reference sequence). V lost 2 bases and J lost 3, with 12 bases in between. There are 15 residues in the CDR3. For the CDR3, the DNA is TGTGCCAGCAGCTTTCAAGGGGGAGGCTACAATGAGCAGTTCTTC. Encoded protein: CASSFQGGGYNEQFF.

The CDR3 DNA sequence: TGTGCCAGCAGCCAAGATTTTTCATTGGCAGGCTATGGCTACACCTTC. It translates to CASSQDFSLAGYGYTF. The chain is built from TRBV4-2 and TRBJ1-2, with D unresolved. This CDR3 is built from 16 residues. Germline V gene data show CDR1 as LGHNA and CDR2 as YNFKEQ. The germline V and J ends were trimmed by 0 bases and 4 bases, with 15 bases remaining between them.

The chain joins TRBV6-1 to TRBJ1-2; 10 nucleotides line up with TRBD1. CDR3 size: 13 residues. V was pared by 6 bases and J by 8 bases, with 6 bases of the junction left unmatched. Looked up from germline, CDR1 is MNHNS and CDR2 is SASEGT. In nucleotides, the CDR3 is TGTGCCAGCAGCGAGACAGGGGGCCGGGGCTACACCTTC. Translated, it gives CASSETGGRGYTF.

About this clone itself: Its ends do not fully match the called genes, so a read error is possible. V and J are TRBV7-2 and TRBJ2-5, with TRBD1 as a possible D gene (5 bases). Looked up from germline, CDR1 is SGHTA and CDR2 is FQGNSA. The CDR3 contains 16 residues. CDR3 sequence reads: CASSLGARTSQESQYF. The DNA of the CDR3 is TGTGCCAGCAGCTTAGGGGCGCGGACATCCCAAGAGAGCCAGTACTTC. Looking up the rest from reference TRBV7-2 and TRBJ2-5 gives the full variable domain: GAGVSQSPSNKVTEKGKDVELRCDPISGHTALYWYRQSLGQGLEFLIYFQGNSAPDKSGLPSDRFSAERTGGSVSTLTIQRTQQEDSAVYLCASSLGARTSQESQYFGPGTRLLVL.

The chain joins TRBV9 to TRBJ2-3; D not certain. Trimming took 4 bases from V and 0 from J, leaving 15 bases between them. Germline V gene data show CDR1 as SGDLS and CDR2 as YYNGEE. This CDR3 contains 16 residues. The CDR3 nucleotides read TGTGCCAGCAGCTCTAATGGGCTCTCTAGCACAGATACGCAGTATTTT. As protein: CASSSNGLSSTDTQYF.

The V call is TRBV7-8, the J call TRBJ2-2, with D possibly matching TRBD1 (5 bases). Germline V gene data show CDR1 as SGHVS and CDR2 as FQNEAQ. The CDR3 consists of 18 residues. V was shortened by 6 bases and J by 0 bases, with 20 bases between the two germline ends. In DNA, the CDR3 is TGTGCCAGCAGTCACAGGCGGTCCGCTGACTCGAACACCGGGGAGCTGTTTTTT. Translated, it gives CASSHRRSADSNTGELFF. The whole variable domain, remainder taken from reference TRBV7-8 and TRBJ2-2, is GAGVSQSPRYKVAKRGQDVALRCDPISGHVSLFWYQQALGQGPEFLTYFQNEAQLDKSGLPSDRFFAERPEGSVSTLKIQRTQQEDSAVYLCASSHRRSADSNTGELFFGEGSRLTVL.

The genes are TRBV7-3 and TRBJ2-7; 9 bases line up with TRBD1. Germline CDR1 and CDR2: SGHTA and FQGTGA. J was trimmed by 2 bases and V by 6 bases; bases with no gene match: 8. The CDR3 covers 15 residues. The CDR3 sequence: CASSRDRDPTYEQYF. In DNA, the CDR3 is TGTGCCAGCAGTCGGGACAGGGACCCAACCTACGAGCAGTACTTC.

The gene calls are TRBV9 and TRBJ1-6; D remains unclear. CDR3 length: 12 amino acids. Per germline, CDR1 SGDLS and CDR2 YYNGEE. Trimming shortened V by 1 base and J by 9 bases, and 5 bases separated the two germline ends. CDR3 sequence: CASSVLGSPLHF. CDR3 nucleotides: TGTGCCAGCAGCGTATTGGGTTCACCCCTCCACTTT.

The chain combines TRBV27 with TRBJ2-3, with TRBD1 matching 12 bases. Germline V gene data show CDR1 as MNHEY and CDR2 as SMNVEV (reference sequence). Trimming took 1 base from V and 4 from J; bases not matched to a gene: 15. The CDR3 covers 20 residues. CDR3 region: CASSLFYPHGTGGDSDTQYF. In nucleotides, the CDR3 is TGTGCCAGCAGTTTATTCTACCCGCACGGGACAGGGGGCGATTCAGATACGCAGTATTTT.

V is TRBV6-1 and J is TRBJ2-7, with a possible D match to TRBD2 (5 bases). Germline assignment: CDR1 MNHNS and CDR2 SASEGT. The CDR3 is made up of 14 amino acids. The V end lost 2 bases, the J end lost 2 bases, and 10 bases lay between the germline ends. DNA of the CDR3: TGTGCCAGCAGTGAATGGGAGAGCGCCTACGAGCAGTACTTC. It translates to CASSEWESAYEQYF.

This clone is a singleton in its sample. V gene TRBV30 combines with J gene TRBJ1-5; possible D gene TRBD1, 5 bases. The CDR3 covers 17 residues. V gave up 1 base and J gave up 2 bases, with 18 bases separating them. The V gene's germline CDR1 is GTSNPN and CDR2 SVGIG (reference sequence). CDR3 in DNA: TGTGCCTGGAGTGCCCTCGGAGGGGAGGGGCGCAATCAGCCCCAGCATTTT. Translated: CAWSALGGEGRNQPQHF.

The V gene is TRBV20-1, the J gene TRBJ1-1, with D unclear. Germline lookup yields CDR1 DFQATT and CDR2 SNEGSKA (reference sequence). V dropped 6 bases and J dropped 8 bases, with 4 bases sitting between them. This CDR3 spans 8 amino acids. DNA for the CDR3: TGCAGTGCAGGAGAAGCTTTCTTT. This sequence encodes CSAGEAFF.

The chain has TRBV7-3 and TRBJ2-2; the D gene is possibly TRBD2 (5 bases). The CDR3 has 15 amino acids. The germline V gene has CDR1 SGHTA and CDR2 FQGTGA. The germline V and J ends were trimmed by 5 bases and 1 base, with 11 bases remaining between them. CDR3 DNA: TGTGCCAGCAGCGCTAGCAATGGGAACACCGGGGAGCTGTTTTTT. Its translation: CASSASNGNTGELFF.

The genes are TRBV28 and TRBJ2-2, with 9 bases aligning to TRBD1. J was trimmed by 5 bases and V by 7 bases; bases with no gene match: 11. This CDR3 has 16 residues. Looked up from germline, CDR1 is MDHEN and CDR2 is SYDVKM. CDR3 DNA sequence: TGTGCCAGCACCCGTGTGACAGGGGGTTGGACCGGGGAGCTGTTTTTT. Translated: CASTRVTGGWTGELFF.

The V call is TRBV7-2, the J call TRBJ2-7; 10 nucleotides align to TRBD2. Trimming took 6 bases from V and 6 from J; bases not matched to a gene: 11. The CDR3 sequence is 15 residues long. Germline CDR1 is SGHTA and CDR2 is FQGNSA. The CDR3 loop reads CASSFRAGGGFEQYF. CDR3 nucleotides: TGTGCCAGCAGTTTCCGAGCGGGAGGGGGATTCGAGCAGTACTTC.

The rearrangement joins TRBV7-6 to TRBJ1-5; D possibly corresponds to TRBD1 (6 bases). CDR3 length: 13 residues. The ends were cut back, 5 bases at V and 3 bases at J, with 8 bases in the middle. Per germline, CDR1 SGHVS and CDR2 FNYEAQ. The CDR3 region is CASSQGHNQPQHF. The DNA of the CDR3 is TGTGCCAGCAGCCAGGGACACAATCAGCCCCAGCATTTT. Complete variable domain (other parts from reference TRBV7-6 and TRBJ1-5): GAGVSQSPRYKVTKRGQDVALRCDPISGHVSLYWYRQALGQGPEFLTYFNYEAQQDKSGLPNDRFSAERPEGSISTLTIQRTEQRDSAMYRCASSQGHNQPQHFGDGTRLSIL.

V usage is TRBV6-5 and J usage is TRBJ2-2; 9 nucleotides align to TRBD1. The CDR3 extends over 16 amino acids. Germline CDR1 is MNHEY and CDR2 is SVGAGI. Trimming removed 7 bases from V and 7 bases from J; junction bases left unmatched: 13. CDR3 protein: CASNYPGQGRGGELFF. The CDR3 DNA follows: TGTGCCAGCAATTATCCGGGACAGGGAAGGGGCGGGGAGCTGTTTTTT.